Included here is one TCR beta chain sequence, with context. Its target is not known. The sample comes from a study of cytomegalovirus exposure and HLA in healthy donors. A multiplex PCR was run with 60 Vbeta primers and 13 Jbeta primers. TCRdb's table, derived via immunoSEQ multiplex PCR, lists solely in-frame clones and lacks some. The sample records approximately 100,000 clones, 9.4% being singletons. Overall study results and limits: Sequencing likely produced, as an artifact, a cluster of highly shared sequence variants.

The CDR3 is made up of 15 amino acids. Trimming removed 6 bases from V and 4 bases from J; junction bases left unmatched: 6. The germline V gene has CDR1 MGHRA and CDR2 YSYEKL. The source is a man over 45 in good health and CMV-seropositive. Sample: PBMCs. This chain joins TRBV4-1 and TRBJ2-2, with 9 positions matching TRBD1. The DNA for the CDR3 is TGCGCCAGCAGTCCGGGACAGGGTCGCACCGGGGAGCTGTTTTTT. Its protein is CASSPGQGRTGELFF.